This section outlines one TCR beta chain sequence together with its context. Its antigen remains undetermined. Base qualities are missing; no much larger clone stands one base away. The immunoSEQ Assay, a bias-controlled multiplex PCR, was used to amplify TCRbeta CDR3 regions from genomic DNA. Per the original workflow: The number of nucleated cells in each sample was estimated from the amplification of reference gene primers within the assay. Sequence reads were collapsed and filtered to measure the absolute abundance of every unique TCRbeta CDR3 rearrangement. For each sample, productive Simpson clonality was calculated as the square root of Simpson's diversity index over productive rearrangements. Imported from immuneACCESS, the table was reduced by TCRdb to in-frame sequences with V and J called. These copies leave out some clones; in studies compared against another copy, an unresolved V gene accounts for under half, and the cause of the remainder is not known. V and J calls and clone size are copied from that table; D and trimming were computed from the DNA. Here the sample has about 98,000 clones; 87% occur a single time. The top ten constitute approximately 2% of the sample.

The data belong to a study of blood T cell repertoires in COVID-19 (TCRdb year 2020). In terms of the full investigation: Samples from collaborators originated in the United States, Italy and Spain and spanned both the acute and convalescent phases of COVID-19. The material from the prospective study consisted of cDNA or gDNA derived from T cells, B-cell-depleted T cells, or PBMCs. Deeply sampled blood TCRbeta repertoires from subjects exposed to, actively infected with, or recovered from COVID-19 were included in the dataset. The repertoires were released in a freely available public database meant as a resource for research on the immune response to SARS-CoV-2. The samples were drawn from two sources: the first 160 participants of the ongoing ImmuneRACE study, and 1,254 subjects contributed by 6 global collaborators. A de-identified subject ID, COVID-19 status, age in years and sex were almost always included in the sample metadata. Where available, HLA class I and class II types were obtained from metadata supplied by the sample provider rather than from assay-based typing.

V is clipped by 5 bases and J by 0 bases, and the sequence between their germline boundaries is 14 bases long. The germline V gene provides CDR1 MGHDK and CDR2 SYGVNS. From its cysteine to its phenylalanine, the CDR3 spans 15 amino acids. Just CDR3 DNA is preserved here, 45 bases in frame from base 1. Whole blood was collected in K2EDTA tubes by collaborating institutions according to the institutions' own protocols. For TCRbeta analysis, collaborator samples were shipped as frozen whole blood, as isolated PBMCs, or as DNA extracted from either sample type. Findings and caveats that apply to the study as a whole: The quantity of clinical and demographic metadata differed by source and by participant and was supplied without curation.

The TCR comes from a man aged 45-60 years with active COVID-19. Here the chain combines TRBV25-1 and TRBJ2-7; a tentative D match to TRBD1 spans 7 bases. Material for sequencing was peripheral blood. The DNA sequence is TGTGCCAGCAGTACGGCGGGACAGAGCTCCTACGAGCAGTACTTC. It translates as CASSTAGQSSYEQYF.